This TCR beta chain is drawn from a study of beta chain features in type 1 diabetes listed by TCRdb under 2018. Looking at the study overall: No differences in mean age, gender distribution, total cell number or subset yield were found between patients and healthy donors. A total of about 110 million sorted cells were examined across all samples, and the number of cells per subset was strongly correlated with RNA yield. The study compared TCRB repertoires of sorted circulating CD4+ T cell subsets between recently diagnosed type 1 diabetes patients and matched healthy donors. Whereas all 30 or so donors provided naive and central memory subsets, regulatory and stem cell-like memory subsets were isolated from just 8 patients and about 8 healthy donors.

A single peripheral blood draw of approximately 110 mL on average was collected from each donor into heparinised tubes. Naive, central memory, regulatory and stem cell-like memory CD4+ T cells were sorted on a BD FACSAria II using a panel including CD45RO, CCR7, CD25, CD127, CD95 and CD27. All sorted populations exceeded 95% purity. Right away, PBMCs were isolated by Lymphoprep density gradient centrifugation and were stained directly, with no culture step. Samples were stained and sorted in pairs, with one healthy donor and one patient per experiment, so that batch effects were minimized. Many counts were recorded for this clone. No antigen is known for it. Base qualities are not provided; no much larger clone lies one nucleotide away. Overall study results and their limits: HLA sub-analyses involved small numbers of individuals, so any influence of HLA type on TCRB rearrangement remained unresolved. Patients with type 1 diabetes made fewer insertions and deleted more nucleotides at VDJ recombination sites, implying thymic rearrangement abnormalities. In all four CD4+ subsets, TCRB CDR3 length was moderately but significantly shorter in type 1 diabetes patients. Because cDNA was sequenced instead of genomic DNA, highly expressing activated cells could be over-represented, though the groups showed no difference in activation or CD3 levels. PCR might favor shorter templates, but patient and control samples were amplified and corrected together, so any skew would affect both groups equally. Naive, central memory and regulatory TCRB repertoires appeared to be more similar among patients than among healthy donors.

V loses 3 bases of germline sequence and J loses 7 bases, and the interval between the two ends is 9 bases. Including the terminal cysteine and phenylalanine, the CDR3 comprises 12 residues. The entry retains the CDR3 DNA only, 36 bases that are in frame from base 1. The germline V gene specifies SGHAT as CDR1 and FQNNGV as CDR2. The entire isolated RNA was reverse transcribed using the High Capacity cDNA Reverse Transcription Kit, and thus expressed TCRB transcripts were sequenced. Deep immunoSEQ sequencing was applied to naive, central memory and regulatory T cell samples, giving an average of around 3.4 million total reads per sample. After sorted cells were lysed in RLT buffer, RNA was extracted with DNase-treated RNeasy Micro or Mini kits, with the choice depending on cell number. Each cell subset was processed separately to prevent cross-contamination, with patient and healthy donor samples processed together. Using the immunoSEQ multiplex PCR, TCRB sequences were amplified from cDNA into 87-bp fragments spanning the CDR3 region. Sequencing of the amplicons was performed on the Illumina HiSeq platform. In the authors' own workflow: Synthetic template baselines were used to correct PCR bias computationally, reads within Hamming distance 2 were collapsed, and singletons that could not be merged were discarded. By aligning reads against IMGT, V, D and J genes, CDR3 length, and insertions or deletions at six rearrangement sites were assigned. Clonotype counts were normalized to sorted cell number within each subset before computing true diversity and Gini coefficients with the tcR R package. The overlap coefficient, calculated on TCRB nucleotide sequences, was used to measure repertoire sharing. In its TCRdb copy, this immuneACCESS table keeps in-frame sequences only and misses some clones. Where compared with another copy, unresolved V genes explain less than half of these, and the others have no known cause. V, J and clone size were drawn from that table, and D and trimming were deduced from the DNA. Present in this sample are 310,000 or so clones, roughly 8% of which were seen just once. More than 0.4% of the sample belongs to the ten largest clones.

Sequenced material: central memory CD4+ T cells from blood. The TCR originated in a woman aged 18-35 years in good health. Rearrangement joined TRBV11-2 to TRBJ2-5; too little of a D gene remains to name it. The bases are TGTGCCAGCAGCTTCAACACCTTGACCCAGTACTTC. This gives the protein CASSFNTLTQYF. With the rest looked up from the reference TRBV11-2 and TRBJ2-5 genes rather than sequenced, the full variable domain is EAGVAQSPRYKIIEKRQSVAFWCNPISGHATLYWYQQILGQGPKLLIQFQNNGVVDDSQLPKDRFSAERLKGVDSTLKIQPAKLEDSAVYLCASSFNTLTQYFGPGTRLLVL.